Below, one T cell receptor beta chain is given with its context. Antigen unknown. Given a far larger clone just one base away, this is likely a sequencing read error. The CDR3 length is 15 residues. The germline CDR1 and CDR2 sequences are MRHNA and SNTAGT. The TCR beta CDR3 region was amplified from genomic DNA, with two rounds of multiplex PCR being used for the amplification. Used in first-round PCR were primers specific to each TRBV and TRBJ gene. Amplification in the second PCR round was performed with universal primers. TCRdb redid the calling of the multiplex PCR reads with MiXCR, one entry per CDR3 protein. This sample carries 25,000 to 30,000 distinct CDR3 sequences, about 41% of them seen once, and the ten largest clones take about 32%. The data are from a study of prognosis after radiotherapy for stage I lung cancer. Across the whole study: It was SBRT that served as radiotherapy, in 3 to 5 fractions with a biologically effective dose of at least 100 Gy. Study-wide findings and caveats: The study found that unique TCR clone counts fell after stereotactic body radiation therapy, median approximately 9,600 versus 7,200.

The source of this sequence is a donor of 50 years or more with non-small cell lung cancer. The specimen comprised PBMCs, sampled before or after stereotactic body radiation therapy (not recorded which). The chain joins TRBV6-4 to TRBJ1-5, with a possible D match to TRBD1 (5 bases). The CDR3 is CATRRAGNSNHPQHF. As DNA, the CDR3 is TGTGCCACCCGCCGGGCAGGGAATAGCAATCATCCCCAGCATTTT.